One and the same sample provided the 10 T cell receptor beta chains below, sequenced in a study of T cells expressing NK-cell markers. TCRdb re-called the 5' RACE reads and gives one entry per CDR3 protein, without DNA. The sample table includes 350,000 to 400,000 distinct CDR3 sequences. The sequenced sample consisted of blood T cells: a sorted CD56 or NKG2C T cell subset, CD4+ or CD8+ T cells, or bulk PBMC T cells (not recorded which). These receptors were collected from a woman between 45 and 60 years old in good health.

The rearrangement uses TRBV6-1 and TRBJ2-1; checking the TCRdb D call of TRBD2 is not possible without DNA. This CDR3 comprises 14 residues. Per germline, CDR1 MNHNS and CDR2 SASEGT. Here the CDR3 reads CASSARRGDNEQFF.

The rearrangement uses TRBV5-1 and TRBJ2-1; TCRdb gives TRBD1 as the D gene, but with no DNA this cannot be confirmed. Germline V gives CDR1 SGHRS, CDR2 YFSETQ. CDR3 length: 14 amino acids. The CDR3 region is CASSLAGQGSPRFF. The full variable domain, completed using reference TRBV5-1 and TRBJ2-1, is KAGVTQTPRYLIKTRGQQVTLSCSPISGHRSVSWYQQTPGQGLQFLFEYFSETQRNKGNFPGRFSGRQFSNSRSEMNVSTLELGDSALYLCASSLAGQGSPRFFGPGTRLTVL.

This rearrangement joins TRBV24-1 to TRBJ1-2. This CDR3 spans 11 amino acids. Germline values: CDR1 KGHDR, CDR2 SFDVKD. This CDR3 reads CATSDEDGYTF.

The V call is TRBV5-5, the J call TRBJ2-5; the D call from TCRdb, TRBD1, cannot be confirmed without DNA. The CDR3 contains 16 residues. The germline V gene encodes CDR1 SGHKS and CDR2 YYEKEE (reference sequence). The CDR3 spells CASSLGDRGSQETQYF.

This chain joins TRBV12-3 or TRBV12-4 and TRBJ1-2; TCRdb picks TRBD1, but there is no DNA to check that call. The CDR3 extends over 13 amino acids. This CDR3 reads CASSLAQGGGYTF.

The chain carries TRBV5-1 and TRBJ1-1; TCRdb proposes TRBD1, but this gene call is untestable without DNA. The CDR3 runs 17 residues. The germline V gene encodes CDR1 SGHRS and CDR2 YFSETQ. The CDR3 reads CASSLGAGGWMNTEAFF. The variable domain in full, with the rest retrieved from reference TRBV5-1 and TRBJ1-1, is KAGVTQTPRYLIKTRGQQVTLSCSPISGHRSVSWYQQTPGQGLQFLFEYFSETQRNKGNFPGRFSGRQFSNSRSEMNVSTLELGDSALYLCASSLGAGGWMNTEAFFGQGTRLTVV.

V usage is TRBV11-2 and J usage is TRBJ2-2; TCRdb's D gene call, TRBD2, goes unchecked for lack of DNA. Looked up from germline, CDR1 is SGHAT and CDR2 is FQNNGV. The CDR3 is 15 residues long. The CDR3 loop reads CASNSPGPRSGELFF.

This chain joins TRBV6-5 and TRBJ2-1; TCRdb outputs TRBD2, but without DNA this stays unchecked. The CDR3 contains 16 residues. Germline CDR1 and CDR2: MNHEY and SVGAGI. CDR3 sequence reads: CASSPSAGGPFNEQFF.

The V and J genes are TRBV7-9 and TRBJ1-1; the TRBD1 assignment by TCRdb is unverifiable without DNA. This CDR3 comprises 14 residues. Germline V gene lookup returns CDR1 SEHNR and CDR2 FQNEAQ (reference sequence). CDR3 protein: CASSAQGVYTEAFF.

The chain has TRBV12-5 and TRBJ2-2; TCRdb's D call of TRBD2 is untestable without DNA. CDR1 is LGHNT and CDR2 is FRNRAP in the germline V gene. This CDR3 has 13 residues. CDR3 sequence: CASAWRAAGELFF.